A selection of T cell receptor beta chains follows, all from one sample in a study of PD-L1 blockade in urothelial cancer. The assay was immunoSEQ multiplex PCR, and TCRdb's table has in-frame clones only and misses some. Of approximately 51,000 clones listed, around 87% are singletons. The sample consisted of PBMCs, taken around atezolizumab (anti-PD-L1) treatment. The source is a man in his fifties or sixties with urothelial cancer. Both conserved end residues are part of each CDR3.

J | V | CDR3
TRBJ2-7 | TRBV5-6 | CASSFYARVGSYEQYF
TRBJ1-2 | TRBV7-9 | CASSPTGAGGYTF
TRBJ2-7 | TRBV16 | CASSRSTGGNEQYF
TRBJ2-7 | TRBV18 | CASSPGTGGSYEQYF
TRBJ1-1 | TRBV9 | CASSASTDNTEAFF
TRBJ2-5 | TRBV9 | CASSVGQGYQTQYF
TRBJ1-3 | TRBV6-1 | CAIKVGSYTIYF
TRBJ1-4 | TRBV7-9 | CASSSRDRPNEKLFF
TRBJ2-5 | TRBV5-1 | CASSLERESQETQYF
TRBJ1-1 | TRBV11-3 | CASSLVWGGTAEAFF
TRBJ1-1 | TRBV11-3 | CASSLGGGYTEAFF
TRBJ1-5 | TRBV6-5 | CASSYPGQDQPQHF
TRBJ1-1 | TRBV30 | CAWRALLNTEAFF
TRBJ1-1 | TRBV4-1 | CASSQDWGQRAPAFF
TRBJ1-5 | TRBV20-1 | CSVASDQPQHF
TRBJ2-3 | TRBV4-1 | CASSPLGDSSWKRDTQYF
TRBJ1-1 | TRBV5-1 | CASRWDRANTEAFF
TRBJ2-1 | TRBV5-6 | CASSLLGQGVGNEQFF
TRBJ2-7 | TRBV6-6 | CASSMDRAGGEQYF
TRBJ2-1 | TRBV4-2 | CASSLGLGANNEQFF
TRBJ2-1 | TRBV11-1 | CASSSNRGSYNEQFF
TRBJ2-1 | TRBV27 | CASSSDRGGYNEQFF
TRBJ2-7 | TRBV7-9 | CASRSRGSETYEQYF
TRBJ1-2 | TRBV19 | CASSPVGLGAAGYTF
TRBJ1-1 | TRBV2 | CASSNFPGTEAFF
TRBJ2-1 | TRBV6-6 | CASRPSGRTEQFF
TRBJ1-2 | TRBV27 | CASSFSPTGGLAGYTF
TRBJ2-2 | TRBV5-3 | CARRYRDRGIPGELFF
TRBJ1-2 | TRBV29-1 | CSVEVGTGEYGYTF
TRBJ2-1 | TRBV2 | CASRGLRRLLAGEYEQFF
TRBJ1-2 | TRBV28 | CASNSFRLGRGYTF
TRBJ1-5 | TRBV7-8 | CASIQGFFPNQPQHF
TRBJ2-2 | TRBV5-1 | CASSLAGFAGELFF
TRBJ1-1 | TRBV7-9 | CASSFQYSKMNTEAFF
TRBJ2-4 | TRBV7-9 | CASSLEAGPVGGNIQYF
TRBJ2-1 | TRBV5-1 | CASSVDKPSYNEQFF
TRBJ2-3 | TRBV4-1 | CASSRRAGGSDTQYF
TRBJ1-2 | TRBV9 | CASSMTGLDGYTF
TRBJ1-5 | TRBV5-6 | CASSLRANQPQHF
TRBJ1-2 | TRBV5-8 | CASSRRGRANYGYTF
TRBJ1-3 | TRBV6-6 | CASTGLAGNTIYF
TRBJ2-5 | TRBV15 | CATSGHRETQYF